The rows below give T cell receptor beta chains drawn from one sample of a study of ipilimumab plus nivolumab after autologous stem cell transplantation. Libraries were prepared by immunoSEQ multiplex PCR; TCRdb keeps only in-frame clonotypes and omits some of them. The sample records around 13,000 clones, roughly 72% being singletons. The input for sequencing was PBMCs, taken in a trial of ipilimumab plus nivolumab as post-transplant consolidation. Every receptor here comes from a male donor with diffuse large B-cell lymphoma. Both conserved end residues are part of each CDR3. The D gene is left open where the match is weak. Some rows have no size entry. The others give once, few or many, or a class for an expanded clone.

clone_size: -
v_call: TRBV7-2
j_call: TRBJ1-6
d_call: -
cdr3_nt: TGTGCCAGCAGCGCTGTTCCGGGAGATTCACCCCTCCACTTT
cdr3_aa: CASSAVPGDSPLHF

clone_size: few
v_call: TRBV18
j_call: TRBJ2-2
d_call: -
cdr3_nt: TGTGCCAGCTCGGAGAACACCGGGGAGCTGTTTTTT
cdr3_aa: CASSENTGELFF

clone_size: -
v_call: TRBV5-1
j_call: TRBJ1-1
d_call: -
cdr3_nt: TGCGCCAGCAGCATCGGGACACCCCATGTAGTCTCTGAAGCTTTCTTT
cdr3_aa: CASSIGTPHVVSEAFF

clone_size: -
v_call: TRBV27
j_call: TRBJ2-7
d_call: TRBD2
cdr3_nt: TGTGCCAGCAGTTCGGGGGGTAACTACGAGCAGTACTTC
cdr3_aa: CASSSGGNYEQYF

clone_size: -
v_call: TRBV6-5
j_call: TRBJ2-1
d_call: TRBD2
cdr3_nt: TGTGCCAGCAGTCATGGACTAGCGGGAAATGAGCAGTTCTTC
cdr3_aa: CASSHGLAGNEQFF

clone_size: -
v_call: TRBV10-2
j_call: TRBJ2-1
d_call: TRBD2
cdr3_nt: TGCGCCAGCAGTCCCTTTAGCGGGGCCGCCTACAATGAGCAGTTCTTC
cdr3_aa: CASSPFSGAAYNEQFF

clone_size: -
v_call: TRBV9
j_call: TRBJ2-1
d_call: -
cdr3_nt: TGTGCCAGCAGCGTAGGTGGGGGGAGCGGGCGGGAGCAGTTCTTC
cdr3_aa: CASSVGGGSGREQFF

clone_size: once
v_call: TRBV6-6
j_call: TRBJ2-5
d_call: -
cdr3_nt: TGTGCCACCAAACCCGCTGGAGAGACCCAGTACTTC
cdr3_aa: CATKPAGETQYF

clone_size: -
v_call: TRBV10-2
j_call: TRBJ2-7
d_call: -
cdr3_nt: TGCGCCAGCAGTGATGGGATTCCCTCCTACGAGCAGTACTTC
cdr3_aa: CASSDGIPSYEQYF

clone_size: -
v_call: TRBV30
j_call: TRBJ2-2
d_call: -
cdr3_nt: TGTGCCTGGAGTGTACTTGGGTTCTCCGGGGAGCTGTTTTTT
cdr3_aa: CAWSVLGFSGELFF

clone_size: -
v_call: TRBV9
j_call: TRBJ2-5
d_call: TRBD1
cdr3_nt: TGTGCCAGCAGCGCAGGGGGCCCGGGGGAGACCCAGTACTTC
cdr3_aa: CASSAGGPGETQYF

clone_size: few
v_call: TRBV4-3
j_call: TRBJ2-5
d_call: TRBD2
cdr3_nt: TGCGCCAGCAGCTACACTTGGACTAGCGGGGGGTTCCAAGAGACCCAGTACTTC
cdr3_aa: CASSYTWTSGGFQETQYF

clone_size: few
v_call: TRBV18
j_call: TRBJ1-1
d_call: -
cdr3_nt: TGTGCCAGCTCAGGGGTTTCTGAAGCTTTCTTT
cdr3_aa: CASSGVSEAFF

clone_size: -
v_call: TRBV29-1
j_call: TRBJ2-3
d_call: -
cdr3_nt: TGCAGCGTTGAAGGTCCCTACAGCACAGATACGCAGTATTTT
cdr3_aa: CSVEGPYSTDTQYF

clone_size: -
v_call: TRBV5-4
j_call: TRBJ2-3
d_call: TRBD1
cdr3_nt: TGTGCCAGCAGCTTCGACAGGGGGCAGTCAGATACGCAGTATTTT
cdr3_aa: CASSFDRGQSDTQYF

clone_size: -
v_call: TRBV7-2
j_call: TRBJ2-7
d_call: -
cdr3_nt: TGTGCCAGCAGCTTAGTACAGATTGCCATCTACGAGCAGTACTTC
cdr3_aa: CASSLVQIAIYEQYF

clone_size: once
v_call: TRBV7-9
j_call: TRBJ2-7
d_call: TRBD1
cdr3_nt: TGTGCCAGCAGCAGCGCCCGGGACAGGGCCTACGAGCAGTACTTC
cdr3_aa: CASSSARDRAYEQYF

clone_size: -
v_call: TRBV2
j_call: TRBJ2-3
d_call: TRBD1
cdr3_nt: TGTGCCAGCCTATTGGAGACAGGGTTAGGATCCACAGATACGCAGTATTTT
cdr3_aa: CASLLETGLGSTDTQYF

clone_size: -
v_call: TRBV7-6
j_call: TRBJ2-1
d_call: TRBD2
cdr3_nt: TGTGCCAGCAGCTTAAGGCCTAGCGGGTTGACCCACAATGAGCAGTTCTTC
cdr3_aa: CASSLRPSGLTHNEQFF

clone_size: -
v_call: TRBV5-1
j_call: TRBJ2-5
d_call: -
cdr3_nt: TGCGCCAGCAGGTCAGGACAGCCAGGAGAGACCCAGTACTTC
cdr3_aa: CASRSGQPGETQYF

clone_size: -
v_call: TRBV10-2
j_call: TRBJ2-2
d_call: -
cdr3_nt: TGCGCCAGCAAGGGTACCTTAGACACCGGGGAGCTGTTTTTT
cdr3_aa: CASKGTLDTGELFF

clone_size: few
v_call: TRBV7-9
j_call: TRBJ1-1
d_call: TRBD1
cdr3_nt: TGTGCCAGCAGCTCGGGACAGGGTACGGCGACGGGAGCTTTCTTT
cdr3_aa: CASSSGQGTATGAFF

clone_size: few
v_call: TRBV5-4
j_call: TRBJ2-4
d_call: -
cdr3_nt: TGTGCCAGCAGCTTGGCTCCGGGACTAGCCAAAAACATTCAGTACTTC
cdr3_aa: CASSLAPGLAKNIQYF

clone_size: -
v_call: TRBV29-1
j_call: TRBJ2-1
d_call: TRBD2
cdr3_nt: TGCAGCGTAAGATTAAGGACTAGCGGAAACAATGAGCAGTTCTTC
cdr3_aa: CSVRLRTSGNNEQFF

clone_size: -
v_call: TRBV2
j_call: TRBJ1-2
d_call: -
cdr3_nt: TGTGCCAGCAGTGATAGGCTTCCCTACACCTTC
cdr3_aa: CASSDRLPYTF

clone_size: -
v_call: TRBV18
j_call: TRBJ1-3
d_call: -
cdr3_nt: TGTGCCAGCTCACCGGGGGACAACTCTGGAAACACCATATATTTT
cdr3_aa: CASSPGDNSGNTIYF

clone_size: -
v_call: TRBV2
j_call: TRBJ1-1
d_call: -
cdr3_nt: TGTGCCAGCAGTGTGGTACGGGGAGGGTGGATTGGCACTGAAGCTTTCTTT
cdr3_aa: CASSVVRGGWIGTEAFF